This TCR beta chain is from a study of OX40 agonist ivuxolimab in advanced cancers. In the study overall: The patients received agonistic anti-OX40 (CD134) antibody ivuxolimab. Partial response was recorded in three patients: one hepatocellular carcinoma and two cutaneous melanoma cases.

The investigators sampled blood at baseline, at cycle 4 day 1, and at cycle 7 day 1. Germline V gene lookup returns CDR1 GTSNPN and CDR2 SVGIG (reference sequence). CDR3 size: 12 residues. V was trimmed by 3 bases and J by 0 bases, leaving 5 bases between them. Data came from immunoSEQ multiplex PCR; TCRdb stores just in-frame clones and leaves some out. Counted here are roughly 92,000 clones, 90% occurring once; the ten biggest clones make up roughly 0.16%. This receptor was taken from an adult with an advanced solid tumor such as melanoma, head and neck, liver or kidney cancer. This specimen consisted of CD4+ or CD8+ T cells sorted from blood, obtained in a trial of the OX40 agonist ivuxolimab. V and J are TRBV30 and TRBJ2-5; D is possibly TRBD2 (5 bases). CDR3 region: CAWSGNQETQYF. CDR3 nucleotide sequence: TGTGCCTGGAGCGGGAACCAAGAGACCCAGTACTTC.